The 32 T cell receptor beta chains in this list originate from one sample, sequenced in a study of shared clonotypes between healthy human individuals. CD45RO negativity and positive selection for CCR7 defined naive CD8 cells, a population that excluded terminally differentiated effector memory CD45RA+ cells. Measured with immunoSEQ multiplex PCR; TCRdb has only the in-frame clones, and not every one. The table lists more than 2 million clones, 93% of them singletons. Sequencing was done on a sample of naive CD8+ T cells from PBMCs. Source of these receptors: a man aged 18 to 30 in good health. Some clones in this sample may be carry-over from other donors' samples.

The chain recombines TRBV7-9 with TRBJ2-1; 9 nucleotides agree with TRBD1. This CDR3 has 17 residues. Unmatched junction bases numbered 15, after V lost 5 bases and J lost 7 bases. The germline V gene encodes CDR1 SEHNR and CDR2 FQNEAQ (reference sequence). As DNA, the CDR3 is TGTGCCAGCAGCCCGTACCGGGGTGGGACAGGGTCAAATGAGCAGTTCTTC. The encoded protein is CASSPYRGGTGSNEQFF.

The chain combines TRBV6-5 with TRBJ2-7; either TRBD1 or TRBD2 may supply D (5 bases each). The CDR3 runs to 13 residues. Looked up from germline, CDR1 is MNHEY and CDR2 is SVGAGI. V lost 6 bases to trimming and J lost 6 bases, with 15 bases between them. The CDR3 DNA is TGTGCCAGCAGCCCTATGTCCGGGGCCGAGCAGTACTTC. Amino acid sequence: CASSPMSGAEQYF.

The chain combines TRBV4-1 with TRBJ2-2; D remains ambiguous. The CDR3 covers 16 residues. V gave up 3 bases and J gave up 1 base, with 12 bases separating them. Germline values: CDR1 MGHRA, CDR2 YSYEKL. This CDR3 reads CASSHRLSGNTGELFF. Written as DNA, the CDR3 is TGCGCCAGCAGCCATCGGCTTTCGGGGAACACCGGGGAGCTGTTTTTT.

The chain recombines TRBV5-5 with TRBJ2-1; D may be TRBD1 (6 bases). This CDR3 region has 15 residues. V lost 0 bases, J lost 4 bases, and 11 bases lay in between. Germline V CDR1 and CDR2: SGHKS, YYEKEE (reference sequence). In DNA form, the CDR3 reads TGTGCCAGCAGCTTGGACTGGGACACTTACAATGAGCAGTTCTTC. It yields the protein CASSLDWDTYNEQFF.

The sample holds one count of this clone. The chain recombines TRBV5-4 with TRBJ2-1; 7 bases map to TRBD1. The V segment lost 4 bases and the J segment 5 bases; nucleotides outside the gene matches: 9. Germline lookup yields CDR1 SGHNT and CDR2 YYREEE (reference sequence). CDR3 length equals 15 residues. In DNA, the CDR3 is TGTGCCAGCAGCGGTGAAGGGGGCTCTAACAATGAGCAGTTCTTC. Residues: CASSGEGGSNNEQFF.

The genes are TRBV29-1 and TRBJ2-1; D is ambiguous. V was trimmed by 3 bases and J by 7 bases, leaving 19 bases between them. The germline V gene has CDR1 SQVTM and CDR2 ANQGSEA. The CDR3 has 15 amino acids. The DNA of the CDR3 is TGCAGCGTTGAGCGGCGCCCCGCAGCGAGTAATGAGCAGTTCTTC. Protein sequence: CSVERRPAASNEQFF.

This chain links TRBV13 with TRBJ2-7; D not certain. Trimming took off 0 bases at V and 0 bases at J, with 9 bases between the two ends. This CDR3 region has 15 residues. Germline assignment: CDR1 PRHDT and CDR2 FYEKMQ (reference sequence). The CDR3 sequence: CASSLGSQPSYEQYF. CDR3 DNA: TGTGCCAGCAGCTTAGGTAGCCAGCCCTCCTACGAGCAGTACTTC.

This rearrangement joins TRBV2 to TRBJ2-7; 12 positions match TRBD1. The CDR3 has 15 residues. Trimming removed 6 bases from V and 5 bases from J; junction bases left unmatched: 8. Germline loops: CDR1 SNHLY, CDR2 FYNNEI. The CDR3 region is CASRAGTGGFHEQYF. The CDR3 nucleotides read TGTGCCAGCAGAGCCGGGACAGGGGGCTTCCACGAGCAGTACTTC.

This chain connects TRBV6-5 to TRBJ2-7; D assignment may be TRBD1 or TRBD2 (5 bases each). Germline assignment: CDR1 MNHEY and CDR2 SVGAGI. V was clipped by 2 bases and J by 4 bases, with 15 bases between them. This CDR3 has 15 amino acids. The CDR3: CASSYRMGRFYEQYF. In DNA form, the CDR3 reads TGTGCCAGCAGTTACCGGATGGGACGGTTTTACGAGCAGTACTTC.

The DNA for the CDR3 is TGTGCCAGCAGCTCGAGACAGTCCTACGAGCAGTACTTC. Translated, it gives CASSSRQSYEQYF. The chain uses TRBV9 and TRBJ2-7; maybe TRBD1 (5 bases). Trimming took 4 bases from V and 1 from J, leaving 9 bases between them. CDR1 is SGDLS, CDR2 YYNGEE, per germline. The CDR3 totals 13 residues.

Notes on this clone: This sample includes further DNA sequences coding for the same CDR3. CDR3 loop: CASSFSLVYEQYF. In DNA form, the CDR3 reads TGTGCCAGCAGCTTCTCACTAGTCTACGAGCAGTACTTC. The rearrangement links TRBV11-2 to TRBJ2-7; a weak D match, TRBD2 (5 bases). The V end lost 3 bases, the J end lost 3 bases, and 9 bases lay between the germline ends. The CDR3 sequence is 13 residues long. Germline V gene sequence: CDR1 SGHAT, CDR2 FQNNGV.

The chain employs TRBV7-8 and TRBJ2-7; D possibly corresponds to TRBD1 (6 bases). Germline CDR1 is SGHVS and CDR2 is FQNEAQ. This CDR3 is 16 amino acids long. V was pared by 3 bases and J by 0 bases, with 15 bases between. The DNA of the CDR3 is TGTGCCAGCAGCTTCCCCCGGCAGGGGTTCTCCTACGAGCAGTACTTC. The encoded protein is CASSFPRQGFSYEQYF. Looking up the rest from reference TRBV7-8 and TRBJ2-7 gives the full variable domain: GAGVSQSPRYKVAKRGQDVALRCDPISGHVSLFWYQQALGQGPEFLTYFQNEAQLDKSGLPSDRFFAERPEGSVSTLKIQRTQQEDSAVYLCASSFPRQGFSYEQYFGPGTRLTVT.

V gene TRBV15 combines with J gene TRBJ2-7, with D unclear. V was shortened by 0 bases and J by 2 bases, with 14 bases between the two germline ends. Germline V lookup: CDR1 LNHNV, CDR2 YYDKDF (reference sequence). CDR3 size: 16 residues. The CDR3 DNA is TGTGCCACCAGCAGAGACCGATTCCCCGGGCCCTACGAGCAGTACTTC. Encoded protein: CATSRDRFPGPYEQYF.

In DNA, the CDR3 is TGTGCCAGCAGCGTAGTAGCGGGAGGGCCCGAGACCCAGTACTTC. Encoded protein: CASSVVAGGPETQYF. The chain is built from TRBV9 and TRBJ2-5, with 11 bases matching TRBD2. The germline V gene has CDR1 SGDLS and CDR2 YYNGEE. V trimming: 0 bases; J trimming: 5 bases; junction bases outside the gene matches: 3. This CDR3 spans 15 amino acids. Full variable domain (remainder filled in from reference TRBV9 and TRBJ2-5): DSGVTQTPKHLITATGQRVTLRCSPRSGDLSVYWYQQSLDQGLQFLIQYYNGEERAKGNILERFSAQQFPDLHSELNLSSLELGDSALYFCASSVVAGGPETQYFGPGTRLLVL.

V usage is TRBV10-1 and J usage is TRBJ1-5; 7 bases are a match to TRBD1. The CDR3 length is 16 residues. V lost 5 bases to trimming and J lost 0 bases; unmatched junction nucleotides: 7. Germline V gene sequence: CDR1 WNHNN, CDR2 SYGVQD (reference sequence). CDR3 sequence (DNA): TGCGCCAGCAGTTGGACAGGACGTAGTAGCAATCAGCCCCAGCATTTT. Encoded protein: CASSWTGRSSNQPQHF.

V gene TRBV11-2 combines with J gene TRBJ2-4; 9 bases match TRBD2. The germline gives CDR1 SGHAT, CDR2 FQNNGV. This CDR3 comprises 18 residues. The V segment lost 1 base and the J segment 2 bases; nucleotides outside the gene matches: 9. The CDR3 reads CASSLGTSDRFPKNIQYF. DNA of the CDR3: TGTGCCAGCAGCTTAGGGACTAGCGATAGGTTCCCCAAAAACATTCAGTACTTC.

The chain combines TRBV28 with TRBJ1-5; D not resolved. V lost 3 bases and J 3 bases, leaving 12 bases between the germline ends. CDR3 length: 15 residues. Germline values: CDR1 MDHEN, CDR2 SYDVKM. CDR3 sequence reads: CASSFPSLPNQPQHF. In nucleotides, the CDR3 is TGTGCCAGCAGTTTCCCATCGCTGCCCAATCAGCCCCAGCATTTT.

V and J are TRBV28 and TRBJ1-1, with TRBD1 as a possible D gene (6 bases). Per the germline V gene, CDR1 is MDHEN and CDR2 is SYDVKM. This CDR3 region has 13 residues. Trimming took off 3 bases at V and 6 bases at J, with 11 bases between the two ends. CDR3 sequence: CASSFSQGSEAFF. CDR3 sequence (DNA): TGTGCCAGCAGTTTTTCCCAGGGGTCTGAAGCTTTCTTT.

V is TRBV7-2 and J is TRBJ2-1; D unclear. Germline assignment: CDR1 SGHTA and CDR2 FQGNSA. V was clipped by 11 bases and J by 3 bases, with 14 bases between them. The CDR3 has 13 amino acids. The CDR3 DNA follows: TGTGCCTACCGGATACTCGGCTACAATGAGCAGTTCTTC. Its protein product is CAYRILGYNEQFF.

V gene TRBV28 combines with J gene TRBJ2-7; TRBD1 matches at 10 bases. Per germline, CDR1 MDHEN and CDR2 SYDVKM. V lost 7 bases to trimming and J lost 2 bases; unmatched junction nucleotides: 8. The CDR3 is 15 amino acids. CDR3 sequence reads: CASTAPGTGAYEQYF. The CDR3 bases are TGTGCCAGCACCGCCCCGGGGACAGGGGCCTACGAGCAGTACTTC.

The chain carries TRBV28 and TRBJ2-5, with 14 nucleotides matching TRBD2. CDR3 size: 15 residues. The ends lost 8 bases at V and 5 bases at J; junction bases unmatched: 7. The germline V gene encodes CDR1 MDHEN and CDR2 SYDVKM. The CDR3 bases are TGTGCCAGCTGCTCGGGACTAGCGGGAGCGGAGACCCAGTACTTC. This sequence encodes CASCSGLAGAETQYF.

V and J are TRBV27 and TRBJ2-7; 7 nucleotides agree with TRBD2. Looked up from germline, CDR1 is MNHEY and CDR2 is SMNVEV (reference sequence). V trimming: 6 bases; J trimming: 4 bases; junction bases outside the gene matches: 9. The CDR3 runs 14 residues. The CDR3 nucleotides read TGTGCCAGCAGCCCGGGACTAAGGCTTTACGAGCAGTACTTC. It specifies CASSPGLRLYEQYF.

CDR3 protein: CASSHHTGTRSPGELFF. In nucleotides, the CDR3 is TGCGCCAGCAGCCATCACACCGGGACTAGATCCCCCGGGGAGCTGTTTTTT. The chain joins TRBV4-1 to TRBJ2-2; 8 bases map to TRBD2. This CDR3 is 17 amino acids long. The V and J ends lost 3 bases and 6 bases, in that order; junction bases with no gene match: 12. The germline V gene has CDR1 MGHRA and CDR2 YSYEKL.

This clone was detected only once. The rearrangement links TRBV4-1 to TRBJ2-5, with D possibly TRBD2 on 5 matching bases. The CDR3 has 15 residues. Trimming stripped 1 base from V and 6 bases from J, with 15 bases between. In germline, CDR1 is MGHRA, CDR2 YSYEKL. The CDR3 here is CASSQGEGGVKTQYF. The CDR3 DNA reads as TGCGCCAGCAGCCAAGGTGAAGGAGGCGTTAAGACCCAGTACTTC.

V gene TRBV5-6 combines with J gene TRBJ2-3, with 12 positions matching TRBD2. V lost 0 bases and J lost 2; bases outside the gene matches: 4. The CDR3 contains 17 residues. Germline assignment: CDR1 SGHDT and CDR2 YYEEEE. The CDR3 nucleotides are TGTGCCAGCAGCTTGGGGACTAGCGGGGATTACACAGATACGCAGTATTTT. This gives the protein CASSLGTSGDYTDTQYF.

The genes are TRBV7-6 and TRBJ1-1, with TRBD1 as a possible D gene (5 bases). Germline V lookup: CDR1 SGHVS, CDR2 FNYEAQ. The V end was cut by 5 bases, the J end by 0 bases, with 10 bases between. This CDR3 has 14 residues. The CDR3: CASSPSTVNTEAFF. The CDR3 nucleotides read TGTGCCAGCAGCCCCTCGACAGTGAACACTGAAGCTTTCTTT.

This rearrangement joins TRBV9 to TRBJ2-1, with D possibly TRBD2 on 5 matching bases. Trimming removed 0 bases at V and 9 bases at J, with 13 bases between. Germline values: CDR1 SGDLS, CDR2 YYNGEE. The CDR3 runs 14 residues. This CDR3 reads CASSVVVGAGEQFF. CDR3 sequence (DNA): TGTGCCAGCAGCGTAGTCGTGGGAGCAGGTGAGCAGTTCTTC.

V is TRBV9 and J is TRBJ2-1; possible D gene TRBD2, 5 bases. The CDR3 extends over 15 amino acids. Trimming shortened V by 4 bases and J by 3 bases, and 14 bases separated the two germline ends. The germline V gene encodes CDR1 SGDLS and CDR2 YYNGEE. The DNA for the CDR3 is TGTGCCAGCAGCCCGCGAGCGGCAAACTACAATGAGCAGTTCTTC. Protein sequence: CASSPRAANYNEQFF.

CDR3 DNA sequence: TGTGCCAGCAGCCAAATCGGGACAGGGGGCCACACTGAAGCTTTCTTT. This translates into CASSQIGTGGHTEAFF. This chain connects TRBV4-2 to TRBJ1-1; 12 bases line up with TRBD1. There are 16 residues in the CDR3. V was pared by 2 bases and J by 3 bases, with 4 bases of the junction left unmatched. Germline assignment: CDR1 LGHNA and CDR2 YNFKEQ.

The V and J genes are TRBV9 and TRBJ1-2; a weak D match, TRBD1 (6 bases). This CDR3 region has 15 residues. CDR1 is SGDLS, CDR2 YYNGEE, per germline. V gave up 0 bases and J gave up 7 bases, with 16 bases separating them. Written as DNA, the CDR3 is TGTGCCAGCAGCGTAGGGGCAGGGGATCTTGGTGGCTACACCTTC. Its protein is CASSVGAGDLGGYTF.

V gene TRBV29-1 combines with J gene TRBJ2-3; a possible D gene is TRBD1 (6 bases). V was clipped by 2 bases and J by 6 bases, with 15 bases between them. Germline-derived CDR1 and CDR2 are SQVTM and ANQGSEA. The CDR3 consists of 14 residues. The CDR3 is CSVELRTEADTQYF. The CDR3, as DNA: TGCAGCGTTGAACTTAGGACAGAGGCGGATACGCAGTATTTT.

The rearrangement joins TRBV14 to TRBJ2-7, with D hard to call. Germline-derived CDR1 and CDR2 are SGHDN and FVKESK. CDR3 length: 12 residues. Trimming shortened V by 0 bases and J by 6 bases, and 6 bases separated the two germline ends. Written as DNA, the CDR3 is TGTGCCAGCAGCCAAGATCGAAGCGAGCAGTACTTC. This gives the protein CASSQDRSEQYF.